Sequencing of this T cell receptor beta chain was carried out in a study of shared clonotypes between healthy human individuals. The data were produced by immunoSEQ multiplex PCR, yet TCRdb's version contains in-frame clones alone and is incomplete. This table has around 2,000,000 clones, less than 95% appearing once. CD45RO negativity and positive selection for CCR7 defined naive CD8 cells, a population that excluded terminally differentiated effector memory CD45RA+ cells. The germline gives CDR1 PRHDT, CDR2 FYEKMQ (reference sequence). The CDR3 sequence is 15 residues long. V was cut by 0 bases and J by 3 bases, with 12 bases left in between. General study findings and limits: Naive CD4 clonotypes were shared across several donors at about 5.2%.

Concerning this clone: Its antigen is not identified. The sample holds other DNA sequences that translate to the same CDR3.

V usage is TRBV13 and J usage is TRBJ2-7; a possible D gene is TRBD2 (6 bases). The source material was naive CD8+ T cells sorted from blood. This sequence originates from a man younger than 30 in good health. The CDR3 here is CASSLGSGAGYEQYF. CDR3 nucleotide sequence: TGTGCCAGCAGCTTAGGGTCGGGAGCTGGCTACGAGCAGTACTTC.